This T cell receptor beta chain was captured by sequencing in a study of blood T cell repertoires in COVID-19. Trimming at V came to 2 bases and at J to 10 bases, leaving 9 bases not matched to a gene. This CDR3 contains 15 residues. CDR1 is LGHNA and CDR2 is YSLEER in the germline V gene. The repertoire was sequenced with immunoSEQ multiplex PCR; TCRdb's copy has only in-frame clones and lacks some. The sample records fewer than 130,000 clones, 69% being singletons. The genes are TRBV4-3 and TRBJ2-1; 9 positions match TRBD1. Sequences were obtained from peripheral blood. This clonotype originated in an elderly man with acute or convalescent COVID-19. The CDR3 coding sequence is TGCGCCAGCAGCCAACCGGGACAGGGAAGGGGAGAGCAGTTCTTC. Protein sequence: CASSQPGQGRGEQFF.